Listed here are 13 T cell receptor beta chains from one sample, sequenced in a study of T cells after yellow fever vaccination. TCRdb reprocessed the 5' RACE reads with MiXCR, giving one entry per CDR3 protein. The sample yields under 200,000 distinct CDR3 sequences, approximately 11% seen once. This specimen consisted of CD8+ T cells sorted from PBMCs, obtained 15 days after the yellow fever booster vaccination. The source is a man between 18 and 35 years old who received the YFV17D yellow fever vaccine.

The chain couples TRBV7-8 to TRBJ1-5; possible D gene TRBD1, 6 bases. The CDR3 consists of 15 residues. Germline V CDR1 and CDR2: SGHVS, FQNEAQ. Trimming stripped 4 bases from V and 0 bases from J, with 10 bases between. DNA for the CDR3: TGTGCCAGCAGCTCAACAGGGCGTAGCAATCAGCCCCAGCATTTT. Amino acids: CASSSTGRSNQPQHF.

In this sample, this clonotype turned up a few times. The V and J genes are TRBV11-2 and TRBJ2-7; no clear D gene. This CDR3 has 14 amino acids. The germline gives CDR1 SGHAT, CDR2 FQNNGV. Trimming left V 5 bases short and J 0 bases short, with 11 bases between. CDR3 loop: CASSRLQVSYEQYV. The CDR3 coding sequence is TGTGCCAGCAGCCGTCTGCAGGTCTCCTACGAGCAGTACGTC.

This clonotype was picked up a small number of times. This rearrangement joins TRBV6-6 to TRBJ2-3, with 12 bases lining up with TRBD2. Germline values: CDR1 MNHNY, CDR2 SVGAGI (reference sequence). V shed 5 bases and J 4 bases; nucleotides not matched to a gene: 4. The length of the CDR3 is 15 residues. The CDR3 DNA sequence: TGTGCCAGCAGTCCTAGCGGGGGGGCCGCAGATACGCAGTATTTT. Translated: CASSPSGGAADTQYF.

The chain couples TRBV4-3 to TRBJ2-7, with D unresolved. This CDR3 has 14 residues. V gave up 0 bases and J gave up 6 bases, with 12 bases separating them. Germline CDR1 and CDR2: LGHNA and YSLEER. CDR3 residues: CASSQDRVGIEQYF. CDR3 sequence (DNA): TGCGCCAGCAGCCAAGATCGGGTAGGCATCGAGCAGTACTTC.

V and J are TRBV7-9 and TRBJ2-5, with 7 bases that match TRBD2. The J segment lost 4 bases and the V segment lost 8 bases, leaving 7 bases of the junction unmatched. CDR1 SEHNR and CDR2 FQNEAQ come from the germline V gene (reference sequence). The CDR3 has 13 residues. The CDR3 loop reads CASQGGSRETQYF. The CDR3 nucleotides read TGTGCCAGCCAGGGAGGGAGTCGAGAGACCCAGTACTTC.

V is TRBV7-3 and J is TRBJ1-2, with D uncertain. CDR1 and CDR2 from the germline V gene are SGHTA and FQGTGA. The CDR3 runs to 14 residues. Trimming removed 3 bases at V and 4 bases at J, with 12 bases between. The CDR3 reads CASSFGQAGYGYTF. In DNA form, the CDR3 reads TGTGCCAGCAGCTTCGGGCAGGCCGGCTATGGCTACACCTTC.

DNA of the CDR3: TGCGCCAGCAGCCAAGATCGTCGGGGGCACACCATATATTTT. Its protein is CASSQDRRGHTIYF. This chain joins TRBV4-3 and TRBJ1-3; D is possibly TRBD1 (6 bases). Trimming removed 0 bases from V and 8 bases from J, with 11 bases in between. The CDR3 sequence is 14 residues long. Looked up from germline, CDR1 is LGHNA and CDR2 is YSLEER.

CDR3 coding DNA: TGTGCCACCAGCAGAGATACTCGGGGGGAGCAGTTCTTC. It translates to CATSRDTRGEQFF. J is TRBJ2-1 and V is TRBV15; TRBD2 might be the D (6 bases). Trimming shortened V by 0 bases and J by 10 bases, and 10 bases separated the two germline ends. This CDR3 comprises 13 residues. In germline, CDR1 is LNHNV, CDR2 YYDKDF (reference sequence).

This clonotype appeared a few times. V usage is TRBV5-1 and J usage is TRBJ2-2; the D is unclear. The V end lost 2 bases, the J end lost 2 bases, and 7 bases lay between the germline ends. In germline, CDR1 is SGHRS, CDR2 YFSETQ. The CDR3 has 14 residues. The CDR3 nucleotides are TGCGCCAGCAGCTTACGCACTAACACCGGGGAGCTGTTTTTT. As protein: CASSLRTNTGELFF.

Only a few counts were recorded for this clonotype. CDR3 loop: CAWSVFSGAAKYTDTQYF. The DNA of the CDR3 is TGTGCCTGGAGTGTATTTTCTGGTGCAGCTAAATACACAGATACGCAGTATTTT. This rearrangement joins TRBV30 to TRBJ2-3; D gene uncertain. This CDR3 spans 18 amino acids. Deletions cut 0 bases from V and 2 bases from J, with 21 bases between. From germline, CDR1 is GTSNPN and CDR2 SVGIG (reference sequence). Looking up the rest from reference TRBV30 and TRBJ2-3 gives the full variable domain: SQTIHQWPATLVQPVGSPLSLECTVEGTSNPNLYWYRQAAGRGLQLLFYSVGIGQISSEVPQNLSASRPQDRQFILSSKKLLLSDSGFYLCAWSVFSGAAKYTDTQYFGPGTRLTVL.

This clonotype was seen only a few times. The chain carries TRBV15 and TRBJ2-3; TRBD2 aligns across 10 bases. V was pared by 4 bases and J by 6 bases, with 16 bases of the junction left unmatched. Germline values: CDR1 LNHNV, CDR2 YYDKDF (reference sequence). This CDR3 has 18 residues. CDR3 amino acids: CATSNSYFLAGETDTQYF. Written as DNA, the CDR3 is TGTGCCACCAGCAATTCATATTTTCTAGCGGGGGAGACGGATACGCAGTATTTT.

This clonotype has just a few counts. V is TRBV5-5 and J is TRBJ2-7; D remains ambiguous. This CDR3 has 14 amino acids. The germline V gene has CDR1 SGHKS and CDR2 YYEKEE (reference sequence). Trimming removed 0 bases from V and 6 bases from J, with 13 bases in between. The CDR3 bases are TGTGCCAGCAGCTTGGTTGGTGTGGTCGGCGAGCAGTACGTC. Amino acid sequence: CASSLVGVVGEQYV.

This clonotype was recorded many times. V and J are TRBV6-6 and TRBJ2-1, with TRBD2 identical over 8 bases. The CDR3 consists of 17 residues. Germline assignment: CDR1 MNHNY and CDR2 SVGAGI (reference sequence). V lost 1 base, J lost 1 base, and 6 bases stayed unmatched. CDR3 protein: CASSYYFGGVSYNEQFF. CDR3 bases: TGTGCCAGCAGTTACTATTTCGGGGGGGTGTCCTACAATGAGCAGTTCTTC.